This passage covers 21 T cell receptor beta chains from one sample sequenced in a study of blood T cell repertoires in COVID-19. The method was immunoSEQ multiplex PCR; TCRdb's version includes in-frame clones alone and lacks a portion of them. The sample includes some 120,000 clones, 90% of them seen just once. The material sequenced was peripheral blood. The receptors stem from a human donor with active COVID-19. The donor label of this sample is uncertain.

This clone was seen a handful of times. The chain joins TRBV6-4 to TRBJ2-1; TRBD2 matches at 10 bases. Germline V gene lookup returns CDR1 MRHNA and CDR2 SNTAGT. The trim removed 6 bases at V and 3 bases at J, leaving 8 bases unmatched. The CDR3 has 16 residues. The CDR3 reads CASSPRSGGNYNEQFF. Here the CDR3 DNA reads TGTGCCAGCAGCCCACGTAGCGGGGGGAACTACAATGAGCAGTTCTTC.

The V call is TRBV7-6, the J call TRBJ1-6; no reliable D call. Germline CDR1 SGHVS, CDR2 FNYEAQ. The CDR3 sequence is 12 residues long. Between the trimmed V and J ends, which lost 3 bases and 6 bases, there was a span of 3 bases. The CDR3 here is CASSLRNSPLHF. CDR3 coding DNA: TGTGCCAGCAGCTTGCGTAATTCACCCCTCCACTTT.

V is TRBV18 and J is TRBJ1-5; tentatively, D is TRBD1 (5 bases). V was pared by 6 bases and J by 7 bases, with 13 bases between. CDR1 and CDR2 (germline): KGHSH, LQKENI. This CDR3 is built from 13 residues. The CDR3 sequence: CASSTGAGQPQHF. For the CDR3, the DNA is TGTGCCAGCTCGACCGGGGCGGGACAGCCCCAGCATTTT.

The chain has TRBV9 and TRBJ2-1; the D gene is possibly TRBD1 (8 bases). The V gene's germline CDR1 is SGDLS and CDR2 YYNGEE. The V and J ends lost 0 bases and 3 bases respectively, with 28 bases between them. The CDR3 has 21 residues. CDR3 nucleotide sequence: TGTGCCAGCAGCGTAGCTACCGGACAGGGTCTTGGCGGGGGCAACTACAATGAGCAGTTCTTC. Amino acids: CASSVATGQGLGGGNYNEQFF.

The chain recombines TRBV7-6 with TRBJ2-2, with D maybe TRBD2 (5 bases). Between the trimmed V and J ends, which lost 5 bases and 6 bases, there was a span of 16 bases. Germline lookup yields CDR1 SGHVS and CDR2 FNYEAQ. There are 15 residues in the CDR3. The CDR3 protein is CASSMYLANPGELFF. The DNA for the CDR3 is TGTGCCAGCAGCATGTACCTAGCAAATCCCGGGGAGCTGTTTTTT.

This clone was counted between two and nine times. CDR3 residues: CASSFRDRGRNTEAFF. As DNA, the CDR3 is TGTGCCAGCAGTTTCCGGGACAGGGGGAGGAACACTGAAGCTTTCTTT. The V and J genes are TRBV2 and TRBJ1-1; 11 bases are shared with TRBD1. Germline CDR1 is SNHLY and CDR2 is FYNNEI. V lost 5 bases and J lost 1; bases outside the gene matches: 6. CDR3 size: 16 residues.

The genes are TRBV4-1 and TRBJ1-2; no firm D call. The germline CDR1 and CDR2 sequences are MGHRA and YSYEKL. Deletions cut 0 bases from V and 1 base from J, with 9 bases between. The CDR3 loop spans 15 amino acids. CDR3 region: CASSQDARNNYGYTF. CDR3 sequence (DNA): TGCGCCAGCAGCCAAGATGCGAGAAATAACTATGGCTACACCTTC.

CDR3 sequence: CASRNRGSAYEQYF. In DNA form, the CDR3 reads TGTGCCAGCAGGAACAGGGGATCGGCCTACGAGCAGTACTTC. The gene calls are TRBV5-6 and TRBJ2-7; 7 bases align to TRBD1. CDR1 SGHDT and CDR2 YYEEEE come from the germline V gene. The length of the CDR3 is 14 residues. J was trimmed by 2 bases and V by 5 bases; bases with no gene match: 7.

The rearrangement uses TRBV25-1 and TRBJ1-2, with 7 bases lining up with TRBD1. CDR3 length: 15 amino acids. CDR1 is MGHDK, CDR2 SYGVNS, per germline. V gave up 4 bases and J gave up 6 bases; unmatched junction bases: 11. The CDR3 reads CASSAPLTGVHGYTF. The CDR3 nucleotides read TGTGCCAGCAGTGCACCCCTAACAGGGGTTCATGGCTACACCTTC.

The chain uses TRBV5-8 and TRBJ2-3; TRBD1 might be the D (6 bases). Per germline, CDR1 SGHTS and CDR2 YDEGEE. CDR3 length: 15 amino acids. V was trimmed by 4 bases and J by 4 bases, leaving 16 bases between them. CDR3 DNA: TGTGCCAGCAGCCGTTACAGGGTAAGGGCAGATACGCAGTATTTT. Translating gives CASSRYRVRADTQYF. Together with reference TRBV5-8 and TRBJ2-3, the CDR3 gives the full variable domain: EAGVTQSPTHLIKTRGQQATLRCSPISGHTSVYWYQQALGLGLQFLLWYDEGEERNRGNFPPRFSGRQFPNYSSELNVNALELEDSALYLCASSRYRVRADTQYFGPGTRLTVL.

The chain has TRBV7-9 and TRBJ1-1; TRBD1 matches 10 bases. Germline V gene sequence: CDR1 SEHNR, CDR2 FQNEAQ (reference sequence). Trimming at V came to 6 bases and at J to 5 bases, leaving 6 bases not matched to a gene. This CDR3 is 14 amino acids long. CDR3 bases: TGTGCCAGCAGTTGGACAGGGGGTCTTACTGAAGCTTTCTTT. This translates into CASSWTGGLTEAFF.

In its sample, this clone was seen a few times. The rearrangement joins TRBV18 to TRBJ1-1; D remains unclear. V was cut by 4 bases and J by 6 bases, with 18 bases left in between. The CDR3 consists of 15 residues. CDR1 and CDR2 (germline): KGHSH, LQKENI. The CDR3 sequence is CASSLGGRTTPEAFF. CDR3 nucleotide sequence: TGTGCCAGCTCACTAGGAGGGAGAACGACCCCTGAAGCTTTCTTT.

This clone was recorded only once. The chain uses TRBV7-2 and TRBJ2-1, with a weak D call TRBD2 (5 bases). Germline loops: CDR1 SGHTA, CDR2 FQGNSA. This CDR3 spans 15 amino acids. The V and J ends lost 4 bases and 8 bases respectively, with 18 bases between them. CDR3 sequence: CASSSEGFSWYEQFF. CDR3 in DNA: TGTGCCAGCAGCTCTGAGGGTTTTTCTTGGTATGAGCAGTTCTTC.

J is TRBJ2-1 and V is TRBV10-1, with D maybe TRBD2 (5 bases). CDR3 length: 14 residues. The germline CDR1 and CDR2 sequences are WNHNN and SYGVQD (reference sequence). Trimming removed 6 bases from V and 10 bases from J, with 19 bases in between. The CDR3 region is CASRDSTGRSEQFF. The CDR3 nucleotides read TGCGCCAGCAGGGACTCGACCGGGCGCTCCGAGCAGTTCTTC.

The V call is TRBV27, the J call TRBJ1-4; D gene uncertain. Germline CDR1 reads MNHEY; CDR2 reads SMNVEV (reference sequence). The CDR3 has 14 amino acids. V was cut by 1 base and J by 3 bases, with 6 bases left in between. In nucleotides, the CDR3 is TGTGCCAGCAGTTTATTCCCGTCTAATGAAAAACTGTTTTTT. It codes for CASSLFPSNEKLFF.

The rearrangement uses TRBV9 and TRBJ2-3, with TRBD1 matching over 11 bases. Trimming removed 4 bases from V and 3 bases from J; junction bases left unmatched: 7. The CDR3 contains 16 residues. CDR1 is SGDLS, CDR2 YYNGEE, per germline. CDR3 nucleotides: TGTGCCAGCAGCATAGGGACAGGGGGAAGGACAGATACGCAGTATTTT. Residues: CASSIGTGGRTDTQYF.

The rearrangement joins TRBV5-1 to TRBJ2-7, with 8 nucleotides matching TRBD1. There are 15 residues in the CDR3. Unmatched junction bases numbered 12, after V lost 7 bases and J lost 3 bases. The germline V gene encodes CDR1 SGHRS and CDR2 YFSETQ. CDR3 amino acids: CASRPPGQARYEQYF. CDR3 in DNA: TGCGCCAGCCGGCCCCCGGGACAGGCACGCTACGAGCAGTACTTC. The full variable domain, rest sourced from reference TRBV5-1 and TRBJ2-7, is KAGVTQTPRYLIKTRGQQVTLSCSPISGHRSVSWYQQTPGQGLQFLFEYFSETQRNKGNFPGRFSGRQFSNSRSEMNVSTLELGDSALYLCASRPPGQARYEQYFGPGTRLTVT.

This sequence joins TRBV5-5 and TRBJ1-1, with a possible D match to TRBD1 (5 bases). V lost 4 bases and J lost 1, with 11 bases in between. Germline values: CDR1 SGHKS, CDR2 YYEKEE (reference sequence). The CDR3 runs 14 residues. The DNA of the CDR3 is TGTGCCAGCAGCCTCAGGGTTACGAACACTGAAGCTTTCTTT. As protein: CASSLRVTNTEAFF. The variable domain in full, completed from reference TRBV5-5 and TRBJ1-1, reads DAGVTQSPTHLIKTRGQQVTLRCSPISGHKSVSWYQQVLGQGPQFIFQYYEKEERGRGNFPDRFSARQFPNYSSELNVNALLLGDSALYLCASSLRVTNTEAFFGQGTRLTVV.

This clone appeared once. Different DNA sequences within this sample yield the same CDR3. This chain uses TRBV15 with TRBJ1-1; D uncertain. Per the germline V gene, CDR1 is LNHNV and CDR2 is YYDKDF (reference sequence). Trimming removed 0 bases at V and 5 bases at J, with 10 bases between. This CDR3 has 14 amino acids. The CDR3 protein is CATSRDLRVTEAFF. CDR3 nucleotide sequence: TGTGCCACCAGCAGAGATCTACGGGTTACTGAAGCTTTCTTT. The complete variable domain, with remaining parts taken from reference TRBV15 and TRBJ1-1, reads DAMVIQNPRYQVTQFGKPVTLSCSQTLNHNVMYWYQQKSSQAPKLLFHYYDKDFNNEADTPDNFQSRRPNTSFCFLDIRSPGLGDTAMYLCATSRDLRVTEAFFGQGTRLTVV.

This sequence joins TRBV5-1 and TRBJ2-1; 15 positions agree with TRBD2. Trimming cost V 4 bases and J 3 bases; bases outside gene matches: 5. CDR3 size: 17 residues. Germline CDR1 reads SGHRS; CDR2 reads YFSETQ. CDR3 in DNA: TGCGCCAGCAGCCCGGGGACTAGCGGGGGGAACTACAATGAGCAGTTCTTC. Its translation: CASSPGTSGGNYNEQFF.

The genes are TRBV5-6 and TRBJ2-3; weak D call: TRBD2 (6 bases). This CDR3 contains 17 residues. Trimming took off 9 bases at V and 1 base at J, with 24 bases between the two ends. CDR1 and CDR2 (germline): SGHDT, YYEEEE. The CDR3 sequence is CAKNKEGHPNGTDTQYF. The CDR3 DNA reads TGTGCCAAAAATAAGGAGGGTCACCCGAACGGCACAGATACGCAGTATTTT. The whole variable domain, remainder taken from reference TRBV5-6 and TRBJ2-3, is DAGVTQSPTHLIKTRGQQVTLRCSPKSGHDTVSWYQQALGQGPQFIFQYYEEEERQRGNFPDRFSGHQFPNYSSELNVNALLLGDSALYLCAKNKEGHPNGTDTQYFGPGTRLTVL.